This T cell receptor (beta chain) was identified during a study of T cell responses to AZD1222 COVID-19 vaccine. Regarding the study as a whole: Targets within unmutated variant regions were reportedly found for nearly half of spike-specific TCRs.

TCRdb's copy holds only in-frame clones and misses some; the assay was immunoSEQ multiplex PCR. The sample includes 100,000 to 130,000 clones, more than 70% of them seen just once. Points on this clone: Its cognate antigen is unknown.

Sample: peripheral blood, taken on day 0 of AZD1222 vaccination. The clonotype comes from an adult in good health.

The CDR3 sequence: CASSDLGGGQETQYF. CDR3 bases: TGTGCCAGCAGTGACCTGGGGGGCGGCCAAGAGACCCAGTACTTC. The chain recombines TRBV6-1 with TRBJ2-5; tentatively, D is TRBD1 or TRBD2 (6 bases each). The V end lost 3 bases, the J end lost 1 base, and 12 bases lay between the germline ends. Germline V CDR1 and CDR2: MNHNS, SASEGT. The CDR3 runs 15 residues.